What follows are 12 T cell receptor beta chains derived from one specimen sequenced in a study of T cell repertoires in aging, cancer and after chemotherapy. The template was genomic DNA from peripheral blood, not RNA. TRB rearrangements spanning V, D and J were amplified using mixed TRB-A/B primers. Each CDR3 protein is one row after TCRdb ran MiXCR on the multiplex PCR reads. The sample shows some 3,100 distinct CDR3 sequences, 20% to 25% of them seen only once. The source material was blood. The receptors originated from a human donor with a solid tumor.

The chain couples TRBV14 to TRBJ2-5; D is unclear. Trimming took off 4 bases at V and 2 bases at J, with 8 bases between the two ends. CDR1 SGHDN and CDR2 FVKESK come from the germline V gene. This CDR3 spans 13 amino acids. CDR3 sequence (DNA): TGTGCCAGCAGCCTGCTAGGGCAAGAGACCCAGTACTTC. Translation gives CASSLLGQETQYF.

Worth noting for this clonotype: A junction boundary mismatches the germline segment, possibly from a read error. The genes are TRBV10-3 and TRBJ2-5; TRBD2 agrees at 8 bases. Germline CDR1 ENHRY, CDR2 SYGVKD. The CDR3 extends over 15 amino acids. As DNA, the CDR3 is TGCGCCAGCAGTGACGGGACTAGACTCCAAGAGACCCAGTACTTC. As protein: CASSDGTRLQETQYF.

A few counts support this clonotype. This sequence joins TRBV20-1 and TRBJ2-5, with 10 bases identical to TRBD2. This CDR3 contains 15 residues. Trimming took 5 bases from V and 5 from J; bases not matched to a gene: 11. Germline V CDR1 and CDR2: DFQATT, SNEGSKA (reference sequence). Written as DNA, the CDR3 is TGCAGTGCTGAAATAGCGGGGGGCGTAGGGGAGACCCAGTACTTC. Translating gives CSAEIAGGVGETQYF.

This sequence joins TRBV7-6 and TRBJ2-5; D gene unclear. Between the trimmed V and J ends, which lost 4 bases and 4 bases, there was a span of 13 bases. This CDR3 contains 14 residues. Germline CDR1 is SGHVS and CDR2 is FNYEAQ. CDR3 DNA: TGTGCCAGCAGCTCAGCGAACTGTGGAGAGACCCAGTACTTC. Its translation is CASSSANCGETQYF. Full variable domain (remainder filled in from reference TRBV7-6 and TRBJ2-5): GAGVSQSPRYKVTKRGQDVALRCDPISGHVSLYWYRQALGQGPEFLTYFNYEAQQDKSGLPNDRFSAERPEGSISTLTIQRTEQRDSAMYRCASSSANCGETQYFGPGTRLLVL.

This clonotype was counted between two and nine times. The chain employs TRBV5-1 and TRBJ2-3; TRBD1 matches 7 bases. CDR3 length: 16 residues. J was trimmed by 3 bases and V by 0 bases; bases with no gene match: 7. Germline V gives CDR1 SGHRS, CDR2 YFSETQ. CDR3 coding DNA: TGCGCCAGCAGCTTGGTGGGAACAGGGGAGACAGATACGCAGTATTTT. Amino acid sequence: CASSLVGTGETDTQYF.

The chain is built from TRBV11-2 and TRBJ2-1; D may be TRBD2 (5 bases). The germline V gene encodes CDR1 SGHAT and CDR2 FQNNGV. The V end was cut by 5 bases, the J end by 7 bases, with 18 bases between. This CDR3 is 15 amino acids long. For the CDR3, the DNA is TGTGCCAGCAGCCCGAATCCCCTGCTAGCAAATGAGCAGTTCTTC. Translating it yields CASSPNPLLANEQFF.

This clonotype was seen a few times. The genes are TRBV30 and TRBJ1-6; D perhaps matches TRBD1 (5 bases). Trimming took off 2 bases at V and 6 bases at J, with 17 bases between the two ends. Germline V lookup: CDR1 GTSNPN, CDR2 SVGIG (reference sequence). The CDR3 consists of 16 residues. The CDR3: CAWSSVQGAPNSPLHF. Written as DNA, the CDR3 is TGTGCCTGGAGTAGTGTCCAGGGAGCCCCTAATTCACCCCTCCACTTT.

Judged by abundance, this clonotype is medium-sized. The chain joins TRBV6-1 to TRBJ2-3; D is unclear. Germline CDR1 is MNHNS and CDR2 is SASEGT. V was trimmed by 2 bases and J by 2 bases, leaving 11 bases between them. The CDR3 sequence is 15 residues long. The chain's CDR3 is CASSEFGYHTDTQYF. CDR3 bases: TGTGCCAGCAGTGAATTCGGATACCACACAGATACGCAGTATTTT.

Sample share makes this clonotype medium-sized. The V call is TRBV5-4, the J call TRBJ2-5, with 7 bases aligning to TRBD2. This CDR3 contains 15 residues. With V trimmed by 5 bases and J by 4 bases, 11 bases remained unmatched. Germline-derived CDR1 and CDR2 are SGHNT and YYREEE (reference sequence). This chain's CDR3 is CASRPLAEGSETQYF. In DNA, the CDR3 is TGTGCCAGCAGGCCTCTAGCGGAGGGGTCAGAGACCCAGTACTTC.

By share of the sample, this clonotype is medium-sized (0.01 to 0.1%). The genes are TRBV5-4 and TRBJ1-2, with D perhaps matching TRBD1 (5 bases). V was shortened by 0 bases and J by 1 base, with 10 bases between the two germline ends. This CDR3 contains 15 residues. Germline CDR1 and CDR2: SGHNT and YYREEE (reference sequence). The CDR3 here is CASSLAQGRNYGYTF. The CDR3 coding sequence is TGTGCCAGCAGCTTGGCGCAGGGCCGTAACTATGGCTACACCTTC.

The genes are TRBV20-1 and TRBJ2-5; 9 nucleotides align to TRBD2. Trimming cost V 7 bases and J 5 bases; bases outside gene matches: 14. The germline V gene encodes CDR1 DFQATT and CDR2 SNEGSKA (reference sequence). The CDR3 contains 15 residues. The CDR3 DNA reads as TGCAGTGTCAGAGACGGCGGGAGGGCCCTGGAGACCCAGTACTTC. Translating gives CSVRDGGRALETQYF.

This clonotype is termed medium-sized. This CDR3 is CASSFQVGTEAFF. CDR3 coding DNA: TGTGCCAGCAGTTTTCAAGTGGGCACTGAAGCTTTCTTT. The chain couples TRBV27 to TRBJ1-1; D unclear. Per germline, CDR1 MNHEY and CDR2 SMNVEV (reference sequence). CDR3 size: 13 residues. Trimming left V 3 bases short and J 4 bases short, with 9 bases between.